This passage covers 29 T cell receptor beta chains from one sample sequenced in a study of CXCR3-negative and CXCR3-positive naive CD8 T cells. General observations from the study: CXCR3-positive naive cells had TRB CDR3s that were more hydrophobic than CXCR3-negative naive cells had.

In preparing the TRB cDNA libraries, 5' RACE with UMI labels was used. With the 5' RACE reads reprocessed, TCRdb shows one record per CDR3 protein and no DNA. The sample holds 150,000 to 160,000 distinct CDR3 sequences. The antigens for these receptors are not known. The specimen sequenced was naive CXCR3+ CD8+ T cells from blood. Subset of the sample: CD45RO-CCR7+CD27+CD95- naive CD8+ T cells expressing CXCR3 (TNR3+). The receptors here all came from a human donor in good health. Some clones in this sample may be carry-over from other donors' samples.

The V call is TRBV5-1, the J call TRBJ2-7. The CDR3 has 14 residues. Germline loops: CDR1 SGHRS, CDR2 YFSETQ. The CDR3 is CASSLAGPFYEQYF.

V and J are TRBV12-5 and TRBJ2-1; TCRdb's D call of TRBD1 is untestable without DNA. From germline, CDR1 is LGHNT and CDR2 FRNRAP. This CDR3 contains 15 residues. Here the CDR3 reads CAMEPHRGDYNEQFF. Based on the CDR3 plus reference TRBV12-5 and TRBJ2-1, the full variable domain is DARVTQTPRHKVTEMGQEVTMRCQPILGHNTVFWYRQTMMQGLELLAYFRNRAPLDDSGMPKDRFSAEMPDATLATLKIQPSEPRDSAVYFCAMEPHRGDYNEQFFGPGTRLTVL.

The gene calls are TRBV7-9 and TRBJ1-1; there is no DNA to check the TCRdb D call of TRBD1. The CDR3 is 16 amino acids. CDR1 is SEHNR, CDR2 FQNEAQ, per germline (reference sequence). CDR3 amino acids: CASSTQAGTVNTEAFF.

This rearrangement joins TRBV28 to TRBJ2-7; TCRdb picks TRBD2, but there is no DNA to check that call. The germline CDR1 and CDR2 sequences are MDHEN and SYDVKM. The CDR3 runs 12 residues. CDR3 residues: CASTGGGLEQYF.

The chain uses TRBV29-1 and TRBJ2-1; absent DNA, TCRdb's TRBD2 call cannot be checked. The length of the CDR3 is 13 residues. Germline V lookup: CDR1 SQVTM, CDR2 ANQGSEA. CDR3 sequence reads: CSVELADYNEQFF.

This chain uses TRBV30 with TRBJ2-1; the TRBD2 assignment by TCRdb is unverifiable without DNA. Germline V gene data show CDR1 as GTSNPN and CDR2 as SVGIG (reference sequence). The CDR3 is 12 amino acids. The CDR3 is CAWMGPTQVQFF.

The rearrangement links TRBV25-1 to TRBJ2-7; lacking DNA, the TRBD1 call made by TCRdb goes unchecked. Germline V CDR1 and CDR2: MGHDK, SYGVNS. This CDR3 spans 17 amino acids. The CDR3 sequence: CASSSFSDRISSYEQYF.

The V call is TRBV15, the J call TRBJ2-7. Looked up from germline, CDR1 is LNHNV and CDR2 is YYDKDF (reference sequence). This CDR3 is built from 15 residues. The CDR3 protein is CATSPQTGSAYEQYF.

The chain is built from TRBV29-1 and TRBJ1-2; with no DNA, the TCRdb D assignment of TRBD1 cannot be verified. CDR1 SQVTM and CDR2 ANQGSEA come from the germline V gene. The CDR3 sequence is 11 residues long. The CDR3 sequence is CSVKGSPGYTF.

The chain links TRBV5-1 to TRBJ2-5. Per germline, CDR1 SGHRS and CDR2 YFSETQ. The CDR3 extends over 17 amino acids. CDR3 protein: CASSLGPFLGSQETQYF.

Here the CDR3 reads CASSLETGLAALNYEQFF. V is TRBV11-2 and J is TRBJ2-1; absent DNA, TCRdb's TRBD2 call cannot be checked. Looked up from germline, CDR1 is SGHAT and CDR2 is FQNNGV. The CDR3 has 18 residues.

The chain uses TRBV29-1 and TRBJ2-1; TCRdb's D gene call, TRBD2, goes unchecked for lack of DNA. This CDR3 comprises 12 residues. From germline, CDR1 is SQVTM and CDR2 ANQGSEA. CDR3 protein: CSVESLSGEQFF.

This chain links TRBV24-1 with TRBJ1-5; lacking DNA, the TRBD1 call made by TCRdb goes unchecked. CDR1 and CDR2 from the germline V gene are KGHDR and SFDVKD. The length of the CDR3 is 19 residues. The CDR3 spells CATSEPGQGPSGGNQPQHF.

CDR3 loop: CASSLYQNLRETQYF. The chain couples TRBV28 to TRBJ2-5. Germline values: CDR1 MDHEN, CDR2 SYDVKM. The CDR3 contains 15 residues. Together with reference TRBV28 and TRBJ2-5, the CDR3 gives the full variable domain: DVKVTQSSRYLVKRTGEKVFLECVQDMDHENMFWYRQDPGLGLRLIYFSYDVKMKEKGDIPEGYSVSREKKERFSLILESASTNQTSMYLCASSLYQNLRETQYFGPGTRLLVL.

J is TRBJ2-7 and V is TRBV4-1. The CDR3 extends over 12 amino acids. Germline CDR1 and CDR2: MGHRA and YSYEKL. CDR3 region: CASSHQDYEQYF.

The genes are TRBV19 and TRBJ2-5; TCRdb's assignment of TRBD1 cannot be checked, as there is no DNA. Germline CDR1 reads LNHDA; CDR2 reads SQIVND (reference sequence). The CDR3 spans 15 residues. CDR3 protein: CASSRPPVPQETQYF.

The CDR3 loop is CAISSGYEQYF. The V call is TRBV10-3, the J call TRBJ2-7. The germline CDR1 and CDR2 sequences are ENHRY and SYGVKD. This CDR3 spans 11 amino acids.

The chain has TRBV27 and TRBJ2-1; without DNA, the TCRdb call of TRBD1 cannot be checked. Per the germline V gene, CDR1 is MNHEY and CDR2 is SMNVEV (reference sequence). CDR3 length: 14 residues. The chain's CDR3 is CASSLKTGYNEQFF.

The chain employs TRBV7-2 and TRBJ1-5. The CDR3 length is 11 residues. Germline V gives CDR1 SGHTA, CDR2 FQGNSA. The CDR3 loop reads CASSPNQPQHF.

J is TRBJ2-1 and V is TRBV20-1. The length of the CDR3 is 13 residues. CDR1 is DFQATT and CDR2 is SNEGSKA in the germline V gene (reference sequence). CDR3: CSVAEISYNEQFF.

This chain links TRBV29-1 with TRBJ2-5; TCRdb reports TRBD2, a call that lacks DNA to check it against. The CDR3 consists of 15 residues. The germline CDR1 and CDR2 sequences are SQVTM and ANQGSEA. CDR3 sequence: CSVVRTSGMGETQYF.

This chain uses TRBV7-6 with TRBJ1-4. This CDR3 spans 14 amino acids. Looked up from germline, CDR1 is SGHVS and CDR2 is FNYEAQ. CDR3: CASSLGGGLEKLFF.

The chain combines TRBV28 with TRBJ2-7; the TCRdb call, TRBD2, lacks DNA for checking. There are 14 residues in the CDR3. Germline values: CDR1 MDHEN, CDR2 SYDVKM. The CDR3 reads CASNELAGGHVQYF.

The chain uses TRBV7-9 and TRBJ2-5. Germline V gives CDR1 SEHNR, CDR2 FQNEAQ (reference sequence). The CDR3 runs 15 residues. This chain's CDR3 is CASSEKTKESETQYF.

The rearrangement links TRBV24-1 to TRBJ2-7; TCRdb's assignment of TRBD2 cannot be checked, as there is no DNA. The CDR3 is made up of 17 amino acids. Germline V lookup: CDR1 KGHDR, CDR2 SFDVKD. The CDR3 loop reads CATSDQQLAGSYNEQFF.

The J gene is TRBJ1-2, the V gene TRBV5-8; checking the TCRdb D call of TRBD1 is not possible without DNA. This CDR3 contains 17 residues. The V gene's germline CDR1 is SGHTS and CDR2 YDEGEE. This CDR3 reads CASSLGPFGQGADGYTF.

The chain is built from TRBV18 and TRBJ2-7; TCRdb reports TRBD1, a call that lacks DNA to check it against. This CDR3 has 19 amino acids. Germline values: CDR1 KGHSH, CDR2 LQKENI. The CDR3 loop reads CASSPNDALSGTPTYEQYF.

The chain uses TRBV29-1 and TRBJ2-7. The V gene's germline CDR1 is SQVTM and CDR2 ANQGSEA. This CDR3 region has 13 residues. This CDR3 is CSVEDRHGYEQYF.

The chain couples TRBV29-1 to TRBJ1-4; lacking DNA, the TRBD1 call made by TCRdb goes unchecked. The CDR3 spans 13 residues. Germline assignment: CDR1 SQVTM and CDR2 ANQGSEA. The CDR3 region is CSVETRDDEKLFF.